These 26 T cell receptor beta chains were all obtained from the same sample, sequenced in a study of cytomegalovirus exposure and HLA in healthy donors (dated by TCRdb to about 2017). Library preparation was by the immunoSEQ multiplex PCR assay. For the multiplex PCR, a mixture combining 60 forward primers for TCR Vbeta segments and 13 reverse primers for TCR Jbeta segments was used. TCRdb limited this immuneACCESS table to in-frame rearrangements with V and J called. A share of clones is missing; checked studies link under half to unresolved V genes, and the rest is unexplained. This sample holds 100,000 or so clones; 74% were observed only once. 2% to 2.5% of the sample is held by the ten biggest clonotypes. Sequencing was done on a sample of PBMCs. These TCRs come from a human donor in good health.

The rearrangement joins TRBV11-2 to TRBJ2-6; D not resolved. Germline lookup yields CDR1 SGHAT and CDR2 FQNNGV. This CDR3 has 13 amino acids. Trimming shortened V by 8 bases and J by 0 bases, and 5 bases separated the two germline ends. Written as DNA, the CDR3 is TGTGCCAGCGAGCCCTCTGGGGCCAACGTCCTGACTTTC. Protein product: CASEPSGANVLTF.

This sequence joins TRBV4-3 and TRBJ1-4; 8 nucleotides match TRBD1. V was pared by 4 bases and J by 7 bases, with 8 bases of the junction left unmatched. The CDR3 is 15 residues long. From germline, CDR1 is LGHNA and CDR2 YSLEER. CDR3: CASSPKDRVTEKLFF. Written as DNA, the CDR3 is TGCGCCAGCAGCCCAAAGGACAGGGTCACTGAAAAACTGTTTTTT.

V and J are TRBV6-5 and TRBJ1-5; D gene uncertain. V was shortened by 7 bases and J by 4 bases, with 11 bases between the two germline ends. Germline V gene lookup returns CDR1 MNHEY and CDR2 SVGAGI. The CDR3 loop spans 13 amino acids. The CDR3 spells CASTQERNQPQHF. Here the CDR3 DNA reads TGTGCCAGCACCCAAGAACGGAATCAGCCCCAGCATTTT.

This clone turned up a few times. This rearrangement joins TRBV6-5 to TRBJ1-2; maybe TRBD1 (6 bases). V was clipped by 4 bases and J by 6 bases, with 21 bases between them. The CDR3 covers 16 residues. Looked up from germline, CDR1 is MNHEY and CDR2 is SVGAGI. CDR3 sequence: CASSFSITGKVDGYTF. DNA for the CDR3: TGTGCCAGCAGTTTCTCCATCACAGGGAAGGTAGATGGCTACACCTTC.

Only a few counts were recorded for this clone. The CDR3 sequence: CASSLDPTGQPSGSPEQYF. In DNA form, the CDR3 reads TGCGCCAGCAGCTTGGACCCGACCGGACAGCCCTCGGGCTCACCAGAGCAGTACTTC. The chain combines TRBV5-1 with TRBJ2-7; TRBD1 might be the D (6 bases). Deletions cut 0 bases from V and 7 bases from J, with 29 bases between. The germline V gene encodes CDR1 SGHRS and CDR2 YFSETQ. The CDR3 length is 19 residues.

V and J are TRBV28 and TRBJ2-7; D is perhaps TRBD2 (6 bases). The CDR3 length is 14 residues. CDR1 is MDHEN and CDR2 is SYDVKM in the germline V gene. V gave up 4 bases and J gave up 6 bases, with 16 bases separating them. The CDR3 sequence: CASSWRGRYPEQYF. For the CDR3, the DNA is TGTGCCAGCAGTTGGAGGGGCAGGTACCCCGAGCAGTACTTC.

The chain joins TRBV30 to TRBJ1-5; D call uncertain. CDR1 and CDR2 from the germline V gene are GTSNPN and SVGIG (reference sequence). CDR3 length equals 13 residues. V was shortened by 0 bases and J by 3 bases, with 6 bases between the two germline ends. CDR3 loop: CAWSVEVNQPQHF. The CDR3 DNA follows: TGTGCCTGGAGTGTAGAGGTCAATCAGCCCCAGCATTTT. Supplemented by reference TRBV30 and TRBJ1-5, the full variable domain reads SQTIHQWPATLVQPVGSPLSLECTVEGTSNPNLYWYRQAAGRGLQLLFYSVGIGQISSEVPQNLSASRPQDRQFILSSKKLLLSDSGFYLCAWSVEVNQPQHFGDGTRLSIL.

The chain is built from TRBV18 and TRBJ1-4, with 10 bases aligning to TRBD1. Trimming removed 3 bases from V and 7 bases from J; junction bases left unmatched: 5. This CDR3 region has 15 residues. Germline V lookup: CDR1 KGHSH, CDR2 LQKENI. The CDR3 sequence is CASSPRTGGVEKLFF. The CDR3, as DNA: TGTGCCAGCTCACCGAGGACAGGGGGTGTTGAAAAACTGTTTTTT.

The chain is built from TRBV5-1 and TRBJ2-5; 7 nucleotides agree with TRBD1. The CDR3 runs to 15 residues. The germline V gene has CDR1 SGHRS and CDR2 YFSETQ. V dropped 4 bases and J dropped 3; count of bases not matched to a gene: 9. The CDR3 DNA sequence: TGCGCCAGCAGCAGAACCGGGACAGCTAAAGAGACCCAGTACTTC. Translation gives CASSRTGTAKETQYF.

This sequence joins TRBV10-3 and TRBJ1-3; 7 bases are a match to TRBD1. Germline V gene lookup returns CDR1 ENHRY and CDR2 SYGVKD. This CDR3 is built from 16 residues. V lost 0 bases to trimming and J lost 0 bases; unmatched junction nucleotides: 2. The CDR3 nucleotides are TGTGCCATCAGTGAGTCTGGGGACAGCTCTGGAAACACCATATATTTT. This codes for CAISESGDSSGNTIYF.

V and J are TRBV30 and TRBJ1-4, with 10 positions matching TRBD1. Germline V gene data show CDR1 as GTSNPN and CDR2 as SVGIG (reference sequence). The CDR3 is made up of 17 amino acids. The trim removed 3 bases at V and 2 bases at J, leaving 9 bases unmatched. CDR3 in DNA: TGTGCCTGGAGGCGGGACAGGGGCTTGGCGACTAATGAAAAACTGTTTTTT. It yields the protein CAWRRDRGLATNEKLFF.

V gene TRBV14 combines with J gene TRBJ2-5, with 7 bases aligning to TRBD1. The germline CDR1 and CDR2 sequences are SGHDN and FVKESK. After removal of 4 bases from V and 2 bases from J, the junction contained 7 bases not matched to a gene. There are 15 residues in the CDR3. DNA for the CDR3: TGTGCCAGCAGCCCCGGGACAGTATTTCAAGAGACCCAGTACTTC. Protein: CASSPGTVFQETQYF. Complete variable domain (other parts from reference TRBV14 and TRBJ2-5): EAGVTQFPSHSVIEKGQTVTLRCDPISGHDNLYWYRRVMGKEIKFLLHFVKESKQDESGMPNNRFLAERTGGTYSTLKVQPAELEDSGVYFCASSPGTVFQETQYFGPGTRLLVL.

Here the CDR3 DNA reads TGTGCCAGCAGCTTGAAGCGGGACCTCTCCTACGAGCAGTACTTC. Translating gives CASSLKRDLSYEQYF. J is TRBJ2-7 and V is TRBV5-4; 7 bases fit TRBD2. The junction had 4 bases not matched to a gene; V was cut back by 1 base and J by 0 bases. The CDR3 is 15 amino acids. The germline gives CDR1 SGHNT, CDR2 YYREEE (reference sequence).

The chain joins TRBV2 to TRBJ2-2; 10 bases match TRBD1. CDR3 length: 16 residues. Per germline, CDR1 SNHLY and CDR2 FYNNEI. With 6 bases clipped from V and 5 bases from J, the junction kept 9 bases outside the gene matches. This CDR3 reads CASRRQGAGGTGELFF. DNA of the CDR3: TGTGCCAGCAGGCGACAGGGGGCAGGGGGGACCGGGGAGCTGTTTTTT.

CDR3 bases: TGTGCCAGCCGGGACACATACAATGAGCAGTTCTTC. Amino acids: CASRDTYNEQFF. The chain uses TRBV7-9 and TRBJ2-1; tentative D call: TRBD1 (6 bases). The CDR3 length is 12 residues. The ends were cut back, 8 bases at V and 4 bases at J, with 9 bases in the middle. Germline V gives CDR1 SEHNR, CDR2 FQNEAQ (reference sequence). Supplemented by reference TRBV7-9 and TRBJ2-1, the full variable domain reads DTGVSQNPRHKITKRGQNVTFRCDPISEHNRLYWYRQTLGQGPEFLTYFQNEAQLEKSRLLSDRFSAERPKGSFSTLEIQRTEQGDSAMYLCASRDTYNEQFFGPGTRLTVL.

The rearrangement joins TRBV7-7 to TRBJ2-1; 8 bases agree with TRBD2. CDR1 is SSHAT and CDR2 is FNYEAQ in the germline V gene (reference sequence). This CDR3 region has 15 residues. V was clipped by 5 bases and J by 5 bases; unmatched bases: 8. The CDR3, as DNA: TGTGCCAGCAGCCCGCTTAGCGGGGCCCACAATGAGCAGTTCTTC. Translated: CASSPLSGAHNEQFF.

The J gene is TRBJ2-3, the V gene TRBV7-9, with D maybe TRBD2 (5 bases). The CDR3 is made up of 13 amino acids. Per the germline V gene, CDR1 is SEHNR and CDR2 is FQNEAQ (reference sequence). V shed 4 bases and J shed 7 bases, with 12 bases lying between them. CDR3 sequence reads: CASSSDYPNTQYF. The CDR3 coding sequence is TGTGCCAGCAGCTCTGACTACCCCAATACGCAGTATTTT.

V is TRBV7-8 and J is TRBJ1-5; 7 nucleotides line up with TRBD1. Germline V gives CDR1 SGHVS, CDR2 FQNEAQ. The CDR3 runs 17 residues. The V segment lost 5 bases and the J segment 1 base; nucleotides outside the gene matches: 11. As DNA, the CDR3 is TGTGCCAGCAGCGCCCGAGGGGGCGCGAGAAGCAATCAGCCCCAGCATTTT. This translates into CASSARGGARSNQPQHF.

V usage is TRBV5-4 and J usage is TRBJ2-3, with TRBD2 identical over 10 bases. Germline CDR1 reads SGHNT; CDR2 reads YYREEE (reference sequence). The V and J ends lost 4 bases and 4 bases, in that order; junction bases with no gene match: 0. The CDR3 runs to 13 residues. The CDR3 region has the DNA TGTGCCAGCAGCGGACTAGCGGCAGATACGCAGTATTTT. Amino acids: CASSGLAADTQYF.

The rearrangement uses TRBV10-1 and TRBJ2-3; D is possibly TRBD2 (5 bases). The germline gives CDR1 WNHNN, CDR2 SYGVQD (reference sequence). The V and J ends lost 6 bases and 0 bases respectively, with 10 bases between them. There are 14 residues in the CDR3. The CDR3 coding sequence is TGCGCCAGCAGAGCCGGGATAAGCACAGATACGCAGTATTTT. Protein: CASRAGISTDTQYF.

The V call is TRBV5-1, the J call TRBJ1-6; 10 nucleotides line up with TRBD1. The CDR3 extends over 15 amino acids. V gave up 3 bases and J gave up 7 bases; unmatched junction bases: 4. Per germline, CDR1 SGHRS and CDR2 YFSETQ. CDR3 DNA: TGCGCCAGCAGCTCGGTGACAGGGGGCAATTCACCCCTCCACTTT. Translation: CASSSVTGGNSPLHF.

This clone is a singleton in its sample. CDR3 bases: TGTGCCAGTAGTATGGGGGCGAGGGTGAGTCAAGCTTTCTTT. Its translation: CASSMGARVSQAFF. The chain joins TRBV19 to TRBJ1-1; D is possibly TRBD1 (6 bases). This CDR3 region has 14 residues. CDR1 and CDR2 (germline): LNHDA, SQIVND (reference sequence). The V end was cut by 3 bases, the J end by 9 bases, with 17 bases between. Full variable domain (rest looked up from reference TRBV19 and TRBJ1-1): DGGITQSPKYLFRKEGQNVTLSCEQNLNHDAMYWYRQDPGQGLRLIYYSQIVNDFQKGDIAEGYSVSREKKESFPLTVTSAQKNPTAFYLCASSMGARVSQAFFGQGTRLTVV.

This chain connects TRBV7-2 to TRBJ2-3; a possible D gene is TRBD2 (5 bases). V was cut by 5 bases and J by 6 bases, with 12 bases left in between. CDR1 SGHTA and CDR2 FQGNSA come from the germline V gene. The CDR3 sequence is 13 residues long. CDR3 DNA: TGTGCCAGCAGCGGAGGACTTGGCGATACGCAGTATTTT. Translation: CASSGGLGDTQYF.

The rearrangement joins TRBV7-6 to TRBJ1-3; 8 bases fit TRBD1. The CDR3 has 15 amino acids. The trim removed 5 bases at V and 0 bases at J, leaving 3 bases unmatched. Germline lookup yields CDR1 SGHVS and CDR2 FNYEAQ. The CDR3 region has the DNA TGTGCCAGCAGCAAAACAGGGGGCTCTGGAAACACCATATATTTT. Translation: CASSKTGGSGNTIYF.

The CDR3 DNA sequence: TGTGCCAGCAGCTTGACGGGGTCCGAAGCTTTCTTT. It specifies CASSLTGSEAFF. The rearrangement joins TRBV5-4 to TRBJ1-1; D not certain. Germline lookup yields CDR1 SGHNT and CDR2 YYREEE (reference sequence). Trimming took 1 base from V and 8 from J, leaving 9 bases between them. This CDR3 is built from 12 residues.

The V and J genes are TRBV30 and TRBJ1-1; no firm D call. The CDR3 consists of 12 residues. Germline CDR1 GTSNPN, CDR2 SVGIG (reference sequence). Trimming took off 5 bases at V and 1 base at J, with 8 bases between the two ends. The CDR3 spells CAWEVGNTEAFF. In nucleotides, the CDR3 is TGTGCCTGGGAGGTCGGGAACACTGAAGCTTTCTTT.